These 3 T cell receptor beta chains came from one sample sequenced in a study of OX40 agonist ivuxolimab in advanced cancers. Some clones are missing from TCRdb's copy, which holds only in-frame ones; the method was immunoSEQ multiplex PCR. The data hold about 79,000 clones, with under 95% observed a single time. Sequences were derived from CD4+ or CD8+ T cells sorted from blood, sampled in a trial of the OX40 agonist ivuxolimab. These receptors all stem from an adult with an advanced solid tumor such as melanoma, head and neck, liver or kidney cancer.

This clone was seen once. The rearrangement joins TRBV7-9 to TRBJ2-5; D could derive from TRBD1 or TRBD2 (5 bases each). V was pared by 2 bases and J by 1 base, with 14 bases between. Per the germline V gene, CDR1 is SEHNR and CDR2 is FQNEAQ (reference sequence). The CDR3 extends over 16 amino acids. The CDR3 here is CASSLSLRGVQETQYF. CDR3 coding DNA: TGTGCCAGCAGCTTAAGCCTCAGAGGGGTCCAAGAGACCCAGTACTTC.

This rearrangement joins TRBV14 to TRBJ2-7; 7 nucleotides line up with TRBD2. The V and J ends lost 3 bases and 3 bases, in that order; junction bases with no gene match: 8. The germline gives CDR1 SGHDN, CDR2 FVKESK. The CDR3 has 15 amino acids. Here the CDR3 reads CASSHLTSSIYEQYF. The CDR3 DNA reads TGTGCCAGCAGCCATCTGACTAGCTCCATCTACGAGCAGTACTTC.

Comment on this clone: Other DNA sequences in this specimen translate into the identical CDR3. The chain has TRBV7-9 and TRBJ2-5, with 8 bases that match TRBD2. This CDR3 is 15 amino acids long. Germline V gene data show CDR1 as SEHNR and CDR2 as FQNEAQ (reference sequence). Trimming at V came to 5 bases and at J to 2 bases, leaving 7 bases not matched to a gene. The CDR3 DNA reads as TGTGCCAGCAGCCCATCAAGCGGGGGTCAAGAGACCCAGTACTTC. Translating it yields CASSPSSGGQETQYF.